Detailed here is one TCR beta chain. Its antigen is unknown. This specimen comes from a study of graft-versus-host responses after intestinal transplantation. Overall study context: Tacrolimus and steroids were given for two to three years to all recipients after anti-thymocyte globulin induction.

Germline loops: CDR1 MNHEY, CDR2 SMNVEV (reference sequence). The V gene end was trimmed by 6 bases and the J gene end by 0 bases; junction bases not matched to a gene: 3. This CDR3 is 14 amino acids long. The study, taken as a whole, reports: Researchers found GvH clones in recipient marrow, and some showed up first in ileum or blood. Some patients had graft-donor T cell macrochimerism. In their allografts, the ratios of graft-versus-host to host-versus-graft T cell clones were high.

TCRdb's copy holds only in-frame clones and misses some; the assay was immunoSEQ multiplex PCR. In the table there are tens of thousands of clones, just under 95% of which are singletons. The J gene is TRBJ2-7, the V gene TRBV27; TRBD2 matches at 9 bases. The TCR sequence derives from a human donor who received an intestinal transplant. The specimen was unstimulated CD8+ T cells sorted from spleen or lymph node cells, collected before intestinal transplant. CDR3 sequence: CASSVSGGSYEQYF. The CDR3 DNA is TGTGCCAGCAGCGTTAGCGGGGGCTCCTACGAGCAGTACTTC.